Sequencing of this T cell receptor beta chain was carried out in a study of OX40 agonist ivuxolimab in advanced cancers. Germline V gene data show CDR1 as PRHDT and CDR2 as FYEKMQ (reference sequence). This CDR3 region has 13 residues. Trimming cost V 9 bases and J 5 bases, with 16 bases left between them. In this sample, this clone turned up once. What it binds is unknown. The method was immunoSEQ multiplex PCR; TCRdb's version includes in-frame clones alone and lacks a portion of them. The repertoire includes 50,000 to 55,000 clones, approximately 80% of them detected once, and under 4% sits in the top ten. Study-level results: In the expanded peripheral T cells, antigen specificity was never determined. Expanded clones tended on average to be more numerous among CD8+ T cells than CD4+. Dose levels from 0.1 to 3.0 mg/kg saw CD4+ and CD8+ blood T cells expand clonally by week 6.

The rearrangement uses TRBV13 and TRBJ1-2; no definite D call. The receptor was isolated from an adult with an advanced solid tumor such as melanoma, head and neck, liver or kidney cancer. The material was CD4+ or CD8+ T cells sorted from blood, obtained in a trial of the OX40 agonist ivuxolimab. The CDR3 region has the DNA TGTGCCAGTGAGCCTTATGGGGTTTATGGCTACACCTTC. It encodes CASEPYGVYGYTF.